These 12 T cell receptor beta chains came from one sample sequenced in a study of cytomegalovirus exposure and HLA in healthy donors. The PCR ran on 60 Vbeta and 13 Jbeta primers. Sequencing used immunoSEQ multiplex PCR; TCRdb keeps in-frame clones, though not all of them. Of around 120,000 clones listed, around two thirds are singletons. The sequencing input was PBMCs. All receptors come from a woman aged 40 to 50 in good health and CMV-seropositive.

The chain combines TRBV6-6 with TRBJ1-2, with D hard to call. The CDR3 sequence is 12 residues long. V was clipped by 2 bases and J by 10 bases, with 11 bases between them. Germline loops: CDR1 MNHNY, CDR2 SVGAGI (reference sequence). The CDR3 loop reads CASSYEAIDYTF. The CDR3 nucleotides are TGTGCCAGCAGTTACGAGGCCATAGACTACACCTTC.

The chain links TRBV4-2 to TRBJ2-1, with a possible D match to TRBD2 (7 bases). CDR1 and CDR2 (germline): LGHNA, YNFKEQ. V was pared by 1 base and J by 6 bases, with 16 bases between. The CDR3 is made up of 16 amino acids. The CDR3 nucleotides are TGTGCCAGCAGCCAAGGGTACCAAAGGGGGGGCAATGAGCAGTTCTTC. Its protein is CASSQGYQRGGNEQFF.

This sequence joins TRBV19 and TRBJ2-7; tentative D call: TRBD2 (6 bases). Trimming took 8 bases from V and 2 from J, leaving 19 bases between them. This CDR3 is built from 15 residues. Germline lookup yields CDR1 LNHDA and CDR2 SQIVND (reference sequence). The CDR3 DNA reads TGTGCCAGTCGCAGAACGGGAGTCACCACCTACGAGCAGTACTTC. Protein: CASRRTGVTTYEQYF. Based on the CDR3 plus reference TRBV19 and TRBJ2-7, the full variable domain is DGGITQSPKYLFRKEGQNVTLSCEQNLNHDAMYWYRQDPGQGLRLIYYSQIVNDFQKGDIAEGYSVSREKKESFPLTVTSAQKNPTAFYLCASRRTGVTTYEQYFGPGTRLTVT.

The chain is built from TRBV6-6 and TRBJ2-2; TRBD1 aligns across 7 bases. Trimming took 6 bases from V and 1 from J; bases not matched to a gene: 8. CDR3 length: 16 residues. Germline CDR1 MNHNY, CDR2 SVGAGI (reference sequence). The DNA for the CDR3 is TGTGCCAGCAGACGCCCCGGACAGGTGAACACCGGGGAGCTGTTTTTT. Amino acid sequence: CASRRPGQVNTGELFF.

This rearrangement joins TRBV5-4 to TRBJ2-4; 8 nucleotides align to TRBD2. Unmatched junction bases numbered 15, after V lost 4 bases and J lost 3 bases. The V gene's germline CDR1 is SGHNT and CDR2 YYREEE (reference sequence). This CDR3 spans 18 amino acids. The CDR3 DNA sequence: TGTGCCAGCAGCCCTAAAGCGGGAGCGGTTGAGGACAAAAACATTCAGTACTTC. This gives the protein CASSPKAGAVEDKNIQYF.

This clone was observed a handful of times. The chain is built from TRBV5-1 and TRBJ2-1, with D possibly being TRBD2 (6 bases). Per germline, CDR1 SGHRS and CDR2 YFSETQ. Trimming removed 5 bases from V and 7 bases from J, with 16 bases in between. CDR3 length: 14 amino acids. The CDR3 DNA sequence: TGCGCCAGCAGTCCAGCCGGGACTGCGAATGAGCAGTTCTTC. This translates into CASSPAGTANEQFF.

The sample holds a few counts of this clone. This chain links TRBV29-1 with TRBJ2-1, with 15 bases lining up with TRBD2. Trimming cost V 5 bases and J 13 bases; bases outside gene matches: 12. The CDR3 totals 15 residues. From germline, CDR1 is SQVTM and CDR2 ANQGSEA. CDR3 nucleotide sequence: TGCAGCGTTCCTCACGGGACTAGCGGGAGGAGAATCCAGTTCTTC. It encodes CSVPHGTSGRRIQFF.

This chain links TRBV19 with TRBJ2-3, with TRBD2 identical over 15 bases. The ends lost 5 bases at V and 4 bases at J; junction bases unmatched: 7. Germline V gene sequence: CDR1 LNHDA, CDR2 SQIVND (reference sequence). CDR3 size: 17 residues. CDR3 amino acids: CASSPGLAGGFPDTQYF. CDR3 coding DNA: TGTGCCAGTAGTCCGGGACTAGCGGGAGGTTTCCCAGATACGCAGTATTTT.

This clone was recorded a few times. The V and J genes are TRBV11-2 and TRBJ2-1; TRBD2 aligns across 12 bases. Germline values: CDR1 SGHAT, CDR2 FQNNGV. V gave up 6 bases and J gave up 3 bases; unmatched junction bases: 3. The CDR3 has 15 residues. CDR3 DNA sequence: TGTGCCAGCAGACCACTAGCGGGAGGCTACAATGAGCAGTTCTTC. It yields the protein CASRPLAGGYNEQFF.

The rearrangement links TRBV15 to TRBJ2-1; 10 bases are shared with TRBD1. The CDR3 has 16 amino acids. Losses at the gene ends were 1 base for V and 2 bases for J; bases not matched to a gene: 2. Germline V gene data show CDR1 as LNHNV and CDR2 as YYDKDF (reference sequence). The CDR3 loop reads CATSRVGTGAYNEQFF. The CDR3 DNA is TGTGCCACCAGCAGAGTGGGGACAGGGGCCTACAATGAGCAGTTCTTC.

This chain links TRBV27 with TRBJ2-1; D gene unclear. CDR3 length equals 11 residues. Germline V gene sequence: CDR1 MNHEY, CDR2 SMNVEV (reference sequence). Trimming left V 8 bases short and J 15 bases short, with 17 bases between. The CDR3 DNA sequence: TGTGCCAGCGGAGCCCGGATCGGAAGGTTCTTC. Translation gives CASGARIGRFF.

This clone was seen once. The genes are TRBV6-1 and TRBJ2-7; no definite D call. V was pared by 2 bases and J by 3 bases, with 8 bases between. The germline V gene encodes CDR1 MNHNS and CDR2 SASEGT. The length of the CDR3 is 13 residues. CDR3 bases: TGTGCCAGCAGTGAATCAACAGTCTACGAGCAGTACTTC. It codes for CASSESTVYEQYF.